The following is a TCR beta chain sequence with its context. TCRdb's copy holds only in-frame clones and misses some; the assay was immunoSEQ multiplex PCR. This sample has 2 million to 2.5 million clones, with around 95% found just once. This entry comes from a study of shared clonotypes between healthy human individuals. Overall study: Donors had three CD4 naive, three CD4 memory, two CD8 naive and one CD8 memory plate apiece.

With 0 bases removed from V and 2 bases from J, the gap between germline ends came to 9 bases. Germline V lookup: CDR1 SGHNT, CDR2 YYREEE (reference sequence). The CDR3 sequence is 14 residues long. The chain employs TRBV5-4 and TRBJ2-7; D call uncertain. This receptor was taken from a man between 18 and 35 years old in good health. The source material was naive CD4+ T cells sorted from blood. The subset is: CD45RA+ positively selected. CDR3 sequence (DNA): TGTGCCAGCAGCTTGGTAACTCAAACCTACGAGCAGTACTTC. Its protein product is CASSLVTQTYEQYF. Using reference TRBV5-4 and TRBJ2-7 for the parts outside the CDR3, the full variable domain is ETGVTQSPTHLIKTRGQQVTLRCSSQSGHNTVSWYQQALGQGPQFIFQYYREEENGRGNFPPRFSGLQFPNYSSELNVNALELDDSALYLCASSLVTQTYEQYFGPGTRLTVT.